Each of the 16 T cell receptor beta chains below was sequenced from the same sample in a study of blood T cell repertoires in COVID-19. Using immunoSEQ multiplex PCR, the repertoire was profiled, and TCRdb retains in-frame clones only, with some absent. The table lists roughly 290,000 clones, roughly 89% of them singletons. Input material: PBMCs or T cells enriched from blood (not recorded which). All receptors come from a woman between 40 and 50 years old who had recovered from COVID-19.

The chain links TRBV7-2 to TRBJ1-2; the D is unclear. Trimming took off 1 base at V and 4 bases at J, with 10 bases between the two ends. Looked up from germline, CDR1 is SGHTA and CDR2 is FQGNSA. This CDR3 is built from 14 residues. CDR3 in amino acids: CASSLGGGAYGYTF. The CDR3, as DNA: TGTGCCAGCAGCTTAGGGGGAGGAGCCTATGGCTACACCTTC.

This sequence joins TRBV7-2 and TRBJ2-7; perhaps TRBD1 as D (5 bases). V was shortened by 6 bases and J by 9 bases, with 15 bases between the two germline ends. The length of the CDR3 is 12 residues. Germline V gene data show CDR1 as SGHTA and CDR2 as FQGNSA. As DNA, the CDR3 is TGTGCCAGCAGTCAAAGGACACCAAGGCAGTACTTC. Residues: CASSQRTPRQYF.

The chain recombines TRBV19 with TRBJ2-1; 9 bases map to TRBD2. This CDR3 comprises 14 residues. J gave up 8 bases and V 5 bases, and 7 bases lay outside the gene matches. Germline values: CDR1 LNHDA, CDR2 SQIVND (reference sequence). The CDR3 is CASSASGIQDEQFF. In DNA form, the CDR3 reads TGTGCCAGTAGTGCTAGCGGGATACAAGATGAGCAGTTCTTC. Together with reference TRBV19 and TRBJ2-1, the CDR3 gives the full variable domain: DGGITQSPKYLFRKEGQNVTLSCEQNLNHDAMYWYRQDPGQGLRLIYYSQIVNDFQKGDIAEGYSVSREKKESFPLTVTSAQKNPTAFYLCASSASGIQDEQFFGPGTRLTVL.

This clone appeared once. This chain uses TRBV5-1 with TRBJ1-2; 7 bases match TRBD1. This CDR3 spans 14 amino acids. J gave up 0 bases and V 4 bases, and 3 bases lay outside the gene matches. The germline V gene encodes CDR1 SGHRS and CDR2 YFSETQ. The CDR3 nucleotides are TGCGCCAGCAGCAGTGACAGGGCTAACTATGGCTACACCTTC. Residues: CASSSDRANYGYTF.

This chain joins TRBV5-1 and TRBJ1-6; D is unclear. CDR3 length equals 13 residues. Germline CDR1 SGHRS, CDR2 YFSETQ. The germline V and J ends were trimmed by 4 bases and 6 bases, with 8 bases remaining between them. CDR3 protein: CASSASVNSPLHF. CDR3 DNA: TGCGCCAGCAGCGCCTCAGTTAATTCACCCCTCCACTTT.

The chain recombines TRBV18 with TRBJ2-1; D possibly corresponds to TRBD1 (6 bases). The germline V gene encodes CDR1 KGHSH and CDR2 LQKENI. Trimming shortened V by 3 bases and J by 10 bases, and 13 bases separated the two germline ends. This CDR3 contains 13 residues. The CDR3 bases are TGTGCCAGCTCACCTTCTTTGGACAGAGAGCAGTTCTTC. This sequence encodes CASSPSLDREQFF.

The chain carries TRBV30 and TRBJ2-5; 9 bases agree with TRBD1. The V gene end was trimmed by 4 bases and the J gene end by 5 bases; junction bases not matched to a gene: 11. Per germline, CDR1 GTSNPN and CDR2 SVGIG (reference sequence). The CDR3 has 15 amino acids. CDR3 amino acids: CAWNLGTGISETQYF. CDR3 in DNA: TGTGCCTGGAACCTAGGGACAGGGATTAGCGAGACCCAGTACTTC.

The chain joins TRBV5-1 to TRBJ1-6, with unresolved D. Germline V lookup: CDR1 SGHRS, CDR2 YFSETQ. This CDR3 has 14 residues. V was clipped by 0 bases and J by 7 bases, with 8 bases between them. The CDR3 region is CASSLGNSNSPLHF. CDR3 nucleotide sequence: TGCGCCAGCAGCTTGGGCAACTCGAATTCACCCCTCCACTTT.

The rearrangement links TRBV30 to TRBJ1-2, with 9 bases matching TRBD1. The V gene end was trimmed by 7 bases and the J gene end by 5 bases; junction bases not matched to a gene: 5. The length of the CDR3 is 12 residues. Germline V CDR1 and CDR2: GTSNPN, SVGIG (reference sequence). Here the CDR3 DNA reads TGTGCCTCGGGACAGGGCGCTTATGGCTACACCTTC. Amino acid sequence: CASGQGAYGYTF.

This clone was seen a single time. J is TRBJ2-6 and V is TRBV5-1, with TRBD1 as a possible D gene (6 bases). Trimming took 2 bases from V and 0 from J, leaving 9 bases between them. This CDR3 region has 16 residues. Germline CDR1 reads SGHRS; CDR2 reads YFSETQ. CDR3 DNA sequence: TGCGCCAGCAGCTTAATAGGGGGCTCTGGGGCCAACGTCCTGACTTTC. Translation: CASSLIGGSGANVLTF.

This rearrangement joins TRBV5-1 to TRBJ2-5; possibly TRBD2 for D (5 bases). Germline V gene sequence: CDR1 SGHRS, CDR2 YFSETQ. Deletions cut 0 bases from V and 4 bases from J, with 19 bases between. The CDR3 loop spans 17 amino acids. DNA of the CDR3: TGCGCCAGCAGCTTGGGAGGAGGCCCCTATAGAGGAGAGACCCAGTACTTC. Amino acids: CASSLGGGPYRGETQYF.

V usage is TRBV30 and J usage is TRBJ1-2; TRBD1 aligns across 10 bases. CDR1 and CDR2 (germline): GTSNPN, SVGIG (reference sequence). V trimming: 1 base; J trimming: 4 bases; junction bases outside the gene matches: 6. This CDR3 comprises 15 residues. The CDR3 loop reads CAWSGRDRGSYGYTF. CDR3 DNA sequence: TGTGCCTGGAGTGGCCGGGACAGGGGATCCTATGGCTACACCTTC.

The rearrangement uses TRBV3-1 (or the pseudogene TRBV3-2) and TRBJ2-2; TRBD2 aligns across 9 bases. The CDR3 is 18 residues long. V shed 2 bases and J 0 bases; nucleotides not matched to a gene: 7. CDR1 is LGHDT, CDR2 YNNKEL, per germline (reference sequence). DNA of the CDR3: TGTGCCAGCAGCCAACTGATACGGACTAGCGCGAACACCGGGGAGCTGTTTTTT. This codes for CASSQLIRTSANTGELFF.

This chain's CDR3 is CASSSELPRDGYTF. The CDR3 DNA sequence: TGTGCCAGCTCCTCTGAGCTACCCAGGGATGGCTACACCTTC. This sequence joins TRBV9 and TRBJ1-2, with D possibly TRBD1 on 5 matching bases. V was trimmed by 7 bases and J by 6 bases, leaving 19 bases between them. Germline CDR1 reads SGDLS; CDR2 reads YYNGEE. The CDR3 covers 14 residues.

V is TRBV5-1 and J is TRBJ2-5; 10 nucleotides match TRBD1. The CDR3 loop spans 17 amino acids. With V trimmed by 0 bases and J by 4 bases, 9 bases remained unmatched. The V gene's germline CDR1 is SGHRS and CDR2 YFSETQ. The CDR3 here is CASSLARQGAGSETQYF. For the CDR3, the DNA is TGCGCCAGCAGCTTGGCCCGACAGGGGGCTGGATCAGAGACCCAGTACTTC.

The V and J genes are TRBV29-1 and TRBJ1-1, with no clear D. This CDR3 region has 10 residues. Germline V lookup: CDR1 SQVTM, CDR2 ANQGSEA. V lost 4 bases to trimming and J lost 8 bases, with 8 bases between them. CDR3 nucleotide sequence: TGCAGCGTTGGAAGGCGGGAAGCTTTCTTT. This sequence encodes CSVGRREAFF.